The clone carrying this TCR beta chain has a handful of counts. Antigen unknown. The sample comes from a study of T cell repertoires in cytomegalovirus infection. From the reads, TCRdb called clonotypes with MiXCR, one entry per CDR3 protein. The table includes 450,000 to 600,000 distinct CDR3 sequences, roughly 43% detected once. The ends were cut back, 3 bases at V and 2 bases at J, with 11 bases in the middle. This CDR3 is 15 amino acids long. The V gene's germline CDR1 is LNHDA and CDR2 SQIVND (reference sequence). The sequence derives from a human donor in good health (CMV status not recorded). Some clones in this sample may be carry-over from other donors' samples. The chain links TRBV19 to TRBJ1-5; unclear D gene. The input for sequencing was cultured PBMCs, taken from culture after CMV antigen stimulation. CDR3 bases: TGTGCCAGTAGTATTCTGGGGTATGGCAATCAGCCCCAGCATTTT. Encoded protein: CASSILGYGNQPQHF.